The clone carrying this T cell receptor beta chain was picked up a small number of times. Its antigen is not known. This entry comes from a study of T cell responses to AZD1222 COVID-19 vaccine. Overall study results and limits: Recipients of two AZD1222 doses showed rising Spike-specific TCR breadth and depth. The sample set comprised mostly white British donors with more females, and clonal diversity was possibly underestimated.

Trimming stripped 1 base from V and 0 bases from J, with 9 bases between. Germline CDR1 is PRHDT and CDR2 is FYEKMQ (reference sequence). This CDR3 is built from 15 residues. Data came from immunoSEQ multiplex PCR; TCRdb stores just in-frame clones and leaves some out. The sample contains 100,000 to 150,000 clones, roughly 90% of which appear only once. Sequences were derived from peripheral blood, sampled on day 0 of AZD1222 vaccination. The chain links TRBV13 to TRBJ1-1; D gene unclear. This receptor was taken from an adult in good health. CDR3 loop: CASSLARRMNTEAFF. DNA for the CDR3: TGTGCCAGCAGCTTAGCAAGGAGAATGAACACTGAAGCTTTCTTT.